Presented here are 22 T cell receptor beta chains from one specimen sequenced in a study of blood T cell repertoires in COVID-19. The data were produced by immunoSEQ multiplex PCR, yet TCRdb's version contains in-frame clones alone and is incomplete. Among some 25,000 clones listed, around 86% were seen once. Sequencing was performed on peripheral blood. These receptors all come from a man in his forties or fifties with active COVID-19.

This clone has a single count. This chain uses TRBV7-8 with TRBJ2-5, with TRBD1 matching over 8 bases. The germline V gene encodes CDR1 SGHVS and CDR2 FQNEAQ. CDR3 length equals 14 residues. Trimming at V came to 1 base and at J to 8 bases, leaving 6 bases not matched to a gene. CDR3 sequence: CASSLERTGITQYF. CDR3 nucleotides: TGTGCCAGCAGCTTAGAAAGGACAGGGATTACCCAGTACTTC.

The chain links TRBV6-2 or TRBV6-3 to TRBJ1-6, with D possibly matching TRBD1 (6 bases). Germline V gives CDR1 MNHEY, CDR2 SVGEGT. V lost 6 bases to trimming and J lost 9 bases, with 12 bases between them. This CDR3 is 13 amino acids long. CDR3 sequence (DNA): TGTGCCAGCAGCAGGGACATCGTTTCACCCCTCCACTTT. Encoded protein: CASSRDIVSPLHF.

The gene calls are TRBV2 and TRBJ1-6; 7 bases are a match to TRBD1. V lost 5 bases to trimming and J lost 0 bases; unmatched junction nucleotides: 7. The CDR3 extends over 17 amino acids. Per the germline V gene, CDR1 is SNHLY and CDR2 is FYNNEI. The CDR3 sequence is CASSRTGEPSYNSPLHF. DNA for the CDR3: TGTGCCAGCAGTCGTACAGGGGAACCCTCCTATAATTCACCCCTCCACTTT. Together with reference TRBV2 and TRBJ1-6, the CDR3 gives the full variable domain: EPEVTQTPSHQVTQMGQEVILRCVPISNHLYFYWYRQILGQKVEFLVSFYNNEISEKSEIFDDQFSVERPDGSNFTLKIRSTKLEDSAMYFCASSRTGEPSYNSPLHFGNGTRLTVT.

This clone was counted a single time. A junction boundary mismatches the germline segment, possibly from a read error. The chain carries TRBV3-1 (or the pseudogene TRBV3-2) and TRBJ2-1, with 7 bases lining up with TRBD2. Germline-derived CDR1 and CDR2 are LGHDT and YNNKEL (reference sequence). The CDR3 runs 15 residues. CDR3 nucleotides: TGTGCCAGCAGCCAAAATATAGTACCGGGACCGGGAGGAATCTTC. Protein sequence: CASSQNIVPGPGGIF.

The chain is built from TRBV9 and TRBJ2-1; maybe TRBD2 (7 bases). The CDR3 is made up of 16 amino acids. With 4 bases removed from V and 0 bases from J, the gap between germline ends came to 14 bases. The germline V gene encodes CDR1 SGDLS and CDR2 YYNGEE. The CDR3 DNA reads as TGTGCCAGCAGCCTGCTGGGGGGGGCCTCCTACAATGAGCAGTTCTTC. This translates into CASSLLGGASYNEQFF. The variable domain in full, with the rest retrieved from reference TRBV9 and TRBJ2-1, is DSGVTQTPKHLITATGQRVTLRCSPRSGDLSVYWYQQSLDQGLQFLIQYYNGEERAKGNILERFSAQQFPDLHSELNLSSLELGDSALYFCASSLLGGASYNEQFFGPGTRLTVL.

This chain connects TRBV19 to TRBJ2-7; 7 positions match TRBD1. CDR3 size: 14 residues. Germline V lookup: CDR1 LNHDA, CDR2 SQIVND (reference sequence). The trim removed 8 bases at V and 3 bases at J, leaving 10 bases unmatched. This chain's CDR3 is CASAIPGQRYEQYF. The CDR3 coding sequence is TGTGCCAGTGCCATCCCGGGACAGCGCTACGAGCAGTACTTC.

This chain joins TRBV18 and TRBJ2-7; TRBD2 aligns across 8 bases. The length of the CDR3 is 13 residues. The V gene's germline CDR1 is KGHSH and CDR2 LQKENI. V lost 4 bases and J lost 5; bases outside the gene matches: 4. CDR3: CASSQGTRNEQYF. Written as DNA, the CDR3 is TGTGCCAGCTCACAAGGGACTAGAAACGAGCAGTACTTC.

The V gene is TRBV6-6, the J gene TRBJ2-5; 9 nucleotides line up with TRBD2. The germline V gene has CDR1 MNHNY and CDR2 SVGAGI (reference sequence). V trimming: 8 bases; J trimming: 1 base; junction bases outside the gene matches: 5. The CDR3 has 14 amino acids. CDR3 amino acids: CASRPSGVQETQYF. CDR3 nucleotides: TGTGCCAGCCGGCCTAGCGGGGTCCAAGAGACCCAGTACTTC.

J is TRBJ1-4 and V is TRBV3-1 (or the pseudogene TRBV3-2); TRBD1 matches at 9 bases. Per the germline V gene, CDR1 is LGHDT and CDR2 is YNNKEL (reference sequence). CDR3 length: 12 residues. J lost 15 bases, V lost 4 bases, and 6 bases had no gene match. CDR3 nucleotides: TGTGCCAGCAGCCGTGGACAGGGGTTGGTGTTTTTT. Its translation is CASSRGQGLVFF.

The rearrangement joins TRBV10-3 to TRBJ1-5; 8 bases align to TRBD1. The trim removed 6 bases at V and 7 bases at J, leaving 11 bases unmatched. The germline gives CDR1 ENHRY, CDR2 SYGVKD. The CDR3 is 15 residues long. CDR3 DNA sequence: TGTGCCATCAGCCGCGGACAGGGCGAGAACCAGCCCCAGCATTTT. It specifies CAISRGQGENQPQHF.

V and J are TRBV11-1 and TRBJ1-2; perhaps TRBD1 as D (6 bases). The CDR3 length is 12 residues. The V gene's germline CDR1 is SGHAT and CDR2 FQDESV (reference sequence). V lost 4 bases and J 4 bases, leaving 7 bases between the germline ends. Here the CDR3 reads CASSSGVYGYTF. The CDR3 DNA is TGTGCCAGCAGCTCAGGGGTCTATGGCTACACCTTC. The complete variable domain, with remaining parts taken from reference TRBV11-1 and TRBJ1-2, reads EAEVAQSPRYKITEKSQAVAFWCDPISGHATLYWYRQILGQGPELLVQFQDESVVDDSQLPKDRFSAERLKGVDSTLKIQPAELGDSAMYLCASSSGVYGYTFGSGTRLTVV.

The chain is built from TRBV4-3 and TRBJ2-2, with 8 bases fitting TRBD1. This CDR3 is built from 16 residues. Looked up from germline, CDR1 is LGHNA and CDR2 is YSLEER. Trimming removed 5 bases from V and 0 bases from J; junction bases left unmatched: 5. The CDR3 is CASSDRGRTNTGELFF. The CDR3 region has the DNA TGCGCCAGCAGCGACAGGGGCCGCACGAACACCGGGGAGCTGTTTTTT.

This clone showed up just a few times. The V and J genes are TRBV11-3 and TRBJ1-6; unclear D gene. The CDR3 is 12 amino acids. Trimming took off 3 bases at V and 7 bases at J, with 4 bases between the two ends. Germline V gives CDR1 SGHNT, CDR2 YENEEA. The CDR3 sequence is CASSFRNSPLHF. In DNA, the CDR3 is TGTGCCAGCAGCTTCCGGAATTCACCCCTCCACTTT.

The gene calls are TRBV11-1 and TRBJ2-6; D may be TRBD1 (5 bases). The CDR3 length is 15 residues. Trimming shortened V by 6 bases and J by 2 bases, and 11 bases separated the two germline ends. Germline-derived CDR1 and CDR2 are SGHAT and FQDESV (reference sequence). CDR3 amino acids: CASRTEHPGANVLTF. The CDR3 nucleotides read TGTGCCAGCAGGACAGAGCATCCTGGGGCCAACGTCCTGACTTTC.

This sequence joins TRBV9 and TRBJ2-7, with 9 positions matching TRBD1. The J segment lost 4 bases and the V segment lost 3 bases, leaving 5 bases of the junction unmatched. The length of the CDR3 is 14 residues. The V gene's germline CDR1 is SGDLS and CDR2 YYNGEE. DNA of the CDR3: TGTGCCAGCAGCGGAGGGACAGGGTTGTACGAGCAGTACTTC. It yields the protein CASSGGTGLYEQYF.

The chain couples TRBV27 to TRBJ1-1, with no clear D. Germline V gene data show CDR1 as MNHEY and CDR2 as SMNVEV (reference sequence). V was cut by 6 bases and J by 4 bases, with 18 bases left in between. This CDR3 has 15 residues. The CDR3 loop is CASSPRNTGSTEAFF. Written as DNA, the CDR3 is TGTGCCAGCAGCCCTCGTAACACCGGGAGCACTGAAGCTTTCTTT.

V is TRBV20-1 and J is TRBJ2-5, with D possibly being TRBD2 (5 bases). The CDR3 totals 11 residues. Germline V CDR1 and CDR2: DFQATT, SNEGSKA (reference sequence). V was cut by 6 bases and J by 1 base, with 6 bases left in between. This CDR3 reads CSARAQETQYF. DNA for the CDR3: TGCAGTGCGAGGGCCCAAGAGACCCAGTACTTC.

The chain has TRBV5-1 and TRBJ2-1; possibly TRBD1 for D (5 bases). The CDR3 is 17 amino acids. Germline loops: CDR1 SGHRS, CDR2 YFSETQ. The V end lost 0 bases, the J end lost 3 bases, and 16 bases lay between the germline ends. CDR3 protein: CASSLGWGEGLYNEQFF. The CDR3 bases are TGCGCCAGCAGCTTGGGCTGGGGCGAAGGCCTCTACAATGAGCAGTTCTTC.

This chain links TRBV7-2 with TRBJ1-1, with TRBD1 matching 7 bases. The CDR3 is 15 amino acids. In germline, CDR1 is SGHTA, CDR2 FQGNSA. The V and J ends lost 3 bases and 4 bases, in that order; junction bases with no gene match: 8. The CDR3 here is CASSFTQGVGTEAFF. CDR3 coding DNA: TGTGCCAGCAGCTTCACCCAGGGGGTGGGCACTGAAGCTTTCTTT.

CDR3 coding DNA: TGTGCCACCAGCGTTAGCGGGGGGAAAGAGACCCAGTACTTC. It specifies CATSVSGGKETQYF. V usage is TRBV15 and J usage is TRBJ2-5; TRBD2 matches 10 bases. CDR1 LNHNV and CDR2 YYDKDF come from the germline V gene (reference sequence). This CDR3 contains 14 residues. The J segment lost 3 bases and the V segment lost 5 bases, leaving 3 bases of the junction unmatched.

This clone was recorded once. This rearrangement joins TRBV5-1 to TRBJ1-5; D not certain. The V and J ends lost 0 bases and 2 bases respectively, with 9 bases between them. Germline V CDR1 and CDR2: SGHRS, YFSETQ. CDR3 length: 15 amino acids. CDR3 coding DNA: TGCGCCAGCAGCTTGGCCGGGGTCGGCAATCAGCCCCAGCATTTT. Translation: CASSLAGVGNQPQHF.

V gene TRBV19 combines with J gene TRBJ2-7; 7 nucleotides align to TRBD1. J lost 1 base, V lost 3 bases, and 3 bases had no gene match. Germline lookup yields CDR1 LNHDA and CDR2 SQIVND (reference sequence). The CDR3 runs to 14 residues. The CDR3 DNA reads TGTGCCAGTAGTATTAGGACAGGTTCCTACGAGCAGTACTTC. Protein sequence: CASSIRTGSYEQYF.